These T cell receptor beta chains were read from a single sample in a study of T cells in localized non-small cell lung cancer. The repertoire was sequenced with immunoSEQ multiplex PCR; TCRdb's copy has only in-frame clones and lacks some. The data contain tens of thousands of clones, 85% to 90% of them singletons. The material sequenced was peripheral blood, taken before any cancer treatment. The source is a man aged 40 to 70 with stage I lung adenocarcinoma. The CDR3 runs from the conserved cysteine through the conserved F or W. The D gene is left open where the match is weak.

CDR3aa: CASSLGPPRDKDFNSPLHF; d_gene: -; j_gene: TRBJ1-6; v_gene: TRBV5-4
CDR3aa: CASSHMNTEAFF; d_gene: -; j_gene: TRBJ1-1; v_gene: TRBV18
CDR3aa: CASSEALTGGNEQFF; d_gene: TRBD1; j_gene: TRBJ2-1; v_gene: TRBV6-1
CDR3aa: CSVDRGAGEQFF; d_gene: -; j_gene: TRBJ2-1; v_gene: TRBV29-1
CDR3aa: CASSRGSDYGYTF; d_gene: -; j_gene: TRBJ1-2; v_gene: TRBV18
CDR3aa: CASSTELTGNTIYF; d_gene: -; j_gene: TRBJ1-3; v_gene: TRBV5-4
CDR3aa: CASREGYRGEVDTQYF; d_gene: -; j_gene: TRBJ2-3; v_gene: TRBV13
CDR3aa: CASSSKLAGGLETQYF; d_gene: TRBD2; j_gene: TRBJ2-5; v_gene: TRBV7-2
CDR3aa: CASSSPGHFNSPLHF; d_gene: -; j_gene: TRBJ1-6; v_gene: TRBV5-4
CDR3aa: CAWSANRDTDLYNEQFF; d_gene: -; j_gene: TRBJ2-1; v_gene: TRBV30
CDR3aa: CASSLPGMYGYTF; d_gene: -; j_gene: TRBJ1-2; v_gene: TRBV5-6
CDR3aa: CASSLINQPQHF; d_gene: -; j_gene: TRBJ1-5; v_gene: TRBV11-2
CDR3aa: CASSRTGGTDTQYF; d_gene: TRBD1; j_gene: TRBJ2-3; v_gene: TRBV6-5
CDR3aa: CASSYGQGALNTEAFF; d_gene: TRBD1; j_gene: TRBJ1-1; v_gene: TRBV6-5
CDR3aa: CASAVLAGGPYNEQFF; d_gene: TRBD2; j_gene: TRBJ2-1; v_gene: TRBV5-1
CDR3aa: CASSLNQGNTEAFF; d_gene: -; j_gene: TRBJ1-1; v_gene: TRBV5-1
CDR3aa: CASSDRINEQFF; d_gene: -; j_gene: TRBJ2-1; v_gene: TRBV6-1
CDR3aa: CATSRKQLNTEAFF; d_gene: -; j_gene: TRBJ1-1; v_gene: TRBV15
CDR3aa: CASSSRTAENIQYF; d_gene: -; j_gene: TRBJ2-4; v_gene: TRBV2
CDR3aa: CASSIDSHSPLHF; d_gene: -; j_gene: TRBJ1-6; v_gene: TRBV19
CDR3aa: CAWSVGLTGAPQPQHF; d_gene: TRBD1; j_gene: TRBJ1-5; v_gene: TRBV30
CDR3aa: CASSVRAGVLGNTIYF; d_gene: -; j_gene: TRBJ1-3; v_gene: TRBV7-8
CDR3aa: CASSLGVSSSGPQHF; d_gene: -; j_gene: TRBJ1-5; v_gene: TRBV27
CDR3aa: CSVEVGQGARAFF; d_gene: TRBD1; j_gene: TRBJ1-1; v_gene: TRBV29-1
CDR3aa: CASSSPGQFSQETQYF; d_gene: TRBD1; j_gene: TRBJ2-5; v_gene: TRBV11-2